This T cell receptor beta chain was captured in a study of cytomegalovirus exposure and HLA in healthy donors. Points from the study as a whole: Compared with the approximately 680-donor mean, an Asian-associated ancestry cluster reportedly had fewer N-insertions, according to a later analysis.

Nominally healthy donors provided the samples, though records likely missed some immune exposures. Primers: 60 Vbeta forward and 13 Jbeta reverse. TCRdb keeps only in-frame clones here, not all; method: immunoSEQ multiplex PCR. Of around 99,000 clones in the sample, about 78% were seen once. This CDR3 spans 17 amino acids. Germline assignment: CDR1 SGHTA and CDR2 FQGNSA. The V segment lost 1 base and the J segment 0 bases; nucleotides outside the gene matches: 6. On this clone itself: The antigen is not known.

The chain joins TRBV7-2 to TRBJ2-7; 10 bases are a match to TRBD1. What was sequenced was PBMCs. The sequence derives from a man aged 35 to 55 in good health and CMV-seronegative. This CDR3 reads CASSLGGQGLNSYEQYF. The CDR3, as DNA: TGTGCCAGCAGCTTAGGGGGACAGGGGCTAAACTCCTACGAGCAGTACTTC.